Below are 23 T cell receptor beta chains sequenced from a single sample in a study of blood T cell repertoires in COVID-19. Some clones are missing from TCRdb's copy, which holds only in-frame ones; the method was immunoSEQ multiplex PCR. The table records hundreds of thousands of clones, approximately 80% of them present only once. The sequencing input was PBMCs or T cells enriched from blood (not recorded which). The receptors here all came from a middle-aged man who had been exposed to COVID-19.

This rearrangement joins TRBV7-8 to TRBJ2-3, with 9 bases fitting TRBD2. Germline CDR1 is SGHVS and CDR2 is FQNEAQ. V gave up 0 bases and J gave up 2 bases; unmatched junction bases: 12. The CDR3 runs 19 residues. The CDR3 nucleotides are TGTGCCAGCAGCTTAGCTATGGTTGGGCTAGCGGGGCTCACAGATACGCAGTATTTT. Translated, it gives CASSLAMVGLAGLTDTQYF.

V is TRBV6-2 or TRBV6-3 and J is TRBJ2-7, with 7 bases fitting TRBD2. V trimming: 2 bases; J trimming: 2 bases; junction bases outside the gene matches: 3. Germline CDR1 reads MNHEY; CDR2 reads SVGEGT. CDR3 length: 14 amino acids. The CDR3 reads CASSYVAGAYEQYF. The CDR3 bases are TGTGCCAGCAGTTACGTGGCGGGGGCCTACGAGCAGTACTTC.

The chain couples TRBV7-8 to TRBJ2-1, with D unclear. The CDR3 extends over 12 amino acids. Germline V gene sequence: CDR1 SGHVS, CDR2 FQNEAQ. The ends were cut back, 5 bases at V and 7 bases at J, with 9 bases in the middle. CDR3 residues: CASSRNRNEQFF. The CDR3 nucleotides are TGTGCCAGCAGCCGAAATCGGAATGAGCAGTTCTTC.

V gene TRBV30 combines with J gene TRBJ1-2, with D unclear. Looked up from germline, CDR1 is GTSNPN and CDR2 is SVGIG (reference sequence). The length of the CDR3 is 16 residues. Trimming removed 4 bases at V and 0 bases at J, with 18 bases between. This CDR3 is CAWKWGGSVANYGYTF. The CDR3 DNA is TGTGCCTGGAAGTGGGGAGGGTCAGTAGCTAACTATGGCTACACCTTC.

This clone was picked up a small number of times. The gene calls are TRBV3-1 (or the pseudogene TRBV3-2) and TRBJ1-3, with 7 nucleotides matching TRBD1. The V and J ends lost 0 bases and 4 bases, in that order; junction bases with no gene match: 3. Germline CDR1 and CDR2: LGHDT and YNNKEL (reference sequence). The CDR3 is made up of 15 amino acids. CDR3 DNA sequence: TGTGCCAGCAGCCAAGATTACAGGGGCGGAAACACCATATATTTT. As protein: CASSQDYRGGNTIYF.

This chain connects TRBV5-1 to TRBJ1-1; D not resolved. Germline V lookup: CDR1 SGHRS, CDR2 YFSETQ. This CDR3 has 14 amino acids. The V end lost 2 bases, the J end lost 1 base, and 9 bases lay between the germline ends. In DNA form, the CDR3 reads TGCGCCAGCAGCTTCGCCGCCAGGAACACTGAAGCTTTCTTT. Translating it yields CASSFAARNTEAFF.

The chain couples TRBV5-4 to TRBJ2-5, with D unresolved. The CDR3 loop spans 16 amino acids. The V gene lost 0 bases and the J gene lost 1 base, with 13 bases spanning the gap. Germline loops: CDR1 SGHNT, CDR2 YYREEE (reference sequence). DNA for the CDR3: TGTGCCAGCAGCTTGGGACGTAGTGGGCCCCAAGAGACCCAGTACTTC. Translated, it gives CASSLGRSGPQETQYF.

V is TRBV5-8 and J is TRBJ1-5; 9 bases match TRBD1. After removal of 4 bases from V and 6 bases from J, the junction contained 8 bases not matched to a gene. The germline V gene has CDR1 SGHTS and CDR2 YDEGEE. CDR3 size: 15 residues. The CDR3 reads CASSPGQGRSQPQHF. Written as DNA, the CDR3 is TGTGCCAGCAGCCCCGGACAGGGGAGATCTCAGCCCCAGCATTTT. The whole variable domain, filled in from reference TRBV5-8 and TRBJ1-5, reads EAGVTQSPTHLIKTRGQQATLRCSPISGHTSVYWYQQALGLGLQFLLWYDEGEERNRGNFPPRFSGRQFPNYSSELNVNALELEDSALYLCASSPGQGRSQPQHFGDGTRLSIL.

This rearrangement joins TRBV2 to TRBJ2-7, with D possibly TRBD1 on 6 matching bases. The CDR3 runs to 12 residues. V shed 6 bases and J shed 5 bases, with 11 bases lying between them. Per the germline V gene, CDR1 is SNHLY and CDR2 is FYNNEI. The CDR3 region is CASRFTGNEQYF. CDR3 bases: TGTGCCAGCAGATTTACAGGGAACGAGCAGTACTTC. The variable domain in full, with the rest retrieved from reference TRBV2 and TRBJ2-7, is EPEVTQTPSHQVTQMGQEVILRCVPISNHLYFYWYRQILGQKVEFLVSFYNNEISEKSEIFDDQFSVERPDGSNFTLKIRSTKLEDSAMYFCASRFTGNEQYFGPGTRLTVT.

The V call is TRBV11-2, the J call TRBJ2-7; D is unresolved. Trimming took 0 bases from V and 1 from J, leaving 7 bases between them. CDR1 and CDR2 (germline): SGHAT, FQNNGV. There are 14 residues in the CDR3. CDR3: CASSLDPGSYEQYF. In DNA, the CDR3 is TGTGCCAGCAGCTTAGATCCAGGTTCCTACGAGCAGTACTTC.

V gene TRBV28 combines with J gene TRBJ2-7; 11 nucleotides line up with TRBD1. CDR3 length: 15 residues. V lost 2 bases and J lost 4; bases outside the gene matches: 4. CDR1 and CDR2 (germline): MDHEN, SYDVKM. The CDR3 bases are TGTGCCAGCAGTTTAGGGACAGGGGGTGGGTACGAGCAGTACTTC. Its translation: CASSLGTGGGYEQYF.

V gene TRBV6-4 combines with J gene TRBJ2-7; possible D gene TRBD2, 6 bases. V was cut by 4 bases and J by 6 bases, with 13 bases left in between. Germline CDR1 MRHNA, CDR2 SNTAGT. This CDR3 contains 13 residues. CDR3 residues: CASSVQEGLEQYF. The CDR3 coding sequence is TGTGCCAGCAGTGTCCAGGAGGGGCTCGAGCAGTACTTC.

V and J are TRBV6-5 and TRBJ2-7, with 10 bases fitting TRBD1. V lost 6 bases and J lost 3; bases outside the gene matches: 8. CDR3 size: 15 residues. Germline V lookup: CDR1 MNHEY, CDR2 SVGAGI. CDR3 protein: CASRYYRDRGYEQYF. CDR3 in DNA: TGTGCCAGCAGATATTACCGGGACAGGGGCTACGAGCAGTACTTC.

This clone was observed a single time. The rearrangement uses TRBV7-2 and TRBJ1-2; the D is unclear. CDR1 is SGHTA, CDR2 FQGNSA, per germline. This CDR3 has 14 amino acids. V was shortened by 1 base and J by 3 bases, with 9 bases between the two germline ends. This chain's CDR3 is CASSLVGADYGYTF. Here the CDR3 DNA reads TGTGCCAGCAGCTTAGTGGGAGCCGACTATGGCTACACCTTC.

V and J are TRBV2 and TRBJ2-7; 7 nucleotides line up with TRBD1. Germline assignment: CDR1 SNHLY and CDR2 FYNNEI. Trimming cost V 6 bases and J 3 bases; bases outside gene matches: 11. This CDR3 spans 15 amino acids. In nucleotides, the CDR3 is TGTGCCAGCAGGGAAAGACAGGGAAGTTTCTACGAGCAGTACTTC. As protein: CASRERQGSFYEQYF.

The V and J genes are TRBV10-3 and TRBJ1-2; TRBD1 agrees at 10 bases. Germline CDR1 reads ENHRY; CDR2 reads SYGVKD. The junction had 16 bases not matched to a gene; V was cut back by 6 bases and J by 3 bases. The CDR3 is 18 residues long. CDR3 protein: CAIRSRQGASLGDYGYTF. The DNA for the CDR3 is TGTGCCATCAGATCTAGACAGGGGGCATCGTTAGGGGACTATGGCTACACCTTC.

The chain carries TRBV6-5 and TRBJ1-2; 11 bases line up with TRBD1. The CDR3 spans 15 residues. Germline lookup yields CDR1 MNHEY and CDR2 SVGAGI. Trimming cost V 6 bases and J 2 bases; bases outside gene matches: 5. The CDR3 loop reads CASRQGQGVNYGYTF. In nucleotides, the CDR3 is TGTGCCAGCAGGCAGGGACAGGGGGTAAACTATGGCTACACCTTC.

V usage is TRBV11-3 and J usage is TRBJ2-5; possible D gene TRBD2, 5 bases. Between the trimmed V and J ends, which lost 7 bases and 2 bases, there was a span of 17 bases. This CDR3 is 15 amino acids long. In germline, CDR1 is SGHNT, CDR2 YENEEA. CDR3 region: CASNLGAGQQETQYF. The CDR3 DNA reads TGTGCCAGCAACCTAGGTGCGGGTCAACAAGAGACCCAGTACTTC.

V is TRBV29-1 and J is TRBJ1-2; D is uncertain. The V gene's germline CDR1 is SQVTM and CDR2 ANQGSEA. V lost 4 bases to trimming and J lost 4 bases, with 13 bases between them. The CDR3 has 13 residues. The DNA for the CDR3 is TGCAGCGTTGCTGAGGGTTTGGGCTATGGCTACACCTTC. Translated, it gives CSVAEGLGYGYTF.

This clone was picked up many times. This chain connects TRBV2 to TRBJ2-3; 8 positions match TRBD2. The germline V gene has CDR1 SNHLY and CDR2 FYNNEI. The CDR3 consists of 15 residues. After removal of 5 bases from V and 3 bases from J, the junction contained 7 bases not matched to a gene. This chain's CDR3 is CASSLAGRATDTQYF. CDR3 DNA sequence: TGTGCCAGCAGTTTAGCGGGGCGAGCAACAGATACGCAGTATTTT.

This sequence joins TRBV4-2 and TRBJ2-5; 7 bases line up with TRBD1. V lost 6 bases, J lost 1 base, and 5 bases stayed unmatched. The germline CDR1 and CDR2 sequences are LGHNA and YNFKEQ. The CDR3 loop spans 14 amino acids. In DNA, the CDR3 is TGTGCCAGCAGAACGGGGACAGCCCAAGAGACCCAGTACTTC. This sequence encodes CASRTGTAQETQYF.

The V gene is TRBV11-1, the J gene TRBJ1-2, with a weak D call TRBD1 (6 bases). In germline, CDR1 is SGHAT, CDR2 FQDESV (reference sequence). The V and J ends lost 1 base and 1 base respectively, with 10 bases between them. The CDR3 sequence is 15 residues long. CDR3 in DNA: TGTGCCAGCAGCTTAGGAAAGGACAGTAACTATGGCTACACCTTC. Translation: CASSLGKDSNYGYTF.

This clone was counted a single time. DNA for the CDR3: TGTGCCAGTAGCAAGAGTAGGACAGCTCACACTGAAGCTTTCTTT. Translation: CASSKSRTAHTEAFF. The chain recombines TRBV19 with TRBJ1-1; TRBD1 might be the D (6 bases). This CDR3 is built from 15 residues. The V end was cut by 6 bases, the J end by 3 bases, with 17 bases between. CDR1 and CDR2 from the germline V gene are LNHDA and SQIVND (reference sequence).